This TCR beta chain stems from a study of cytomegalovirus exposure and HLA in healthy donors. Study-level findings and limits: In the analysis, some V segments, TRBV6-2 and TRBV6-3 included, were excluded as indistinguishable. TCR association rates varied by HLA locus in a later analysis, with DRB1 highest and HLA-C lowest. The availability of immune exposure information extended only to CMV serostatus.

This clone was counted between two and nine times. Antigen: not known. PCR was performed using 60 Vbeta and 13 Jbeta primers. Using immunoSEQ multiplex PCR, the repertoire was profiled, and TCRdb retains in-frame clones only, with some absent. The repertoire holds some 100,000 clones, with 80% to 90% as singletons. Germline-derived CDR1 and CDR2 are SGHDT and YYEEEE. The CDR3 extends over 12 amino acids. V lost 5 bases and J lost 7, with 10 bases in between. Sequencing was carried out using PBMCs. The chain has TRBV5-6 and TRBJ1-5, with D possibly being TRBD1 (5 bases). The receptor was derived from a woman younger than 35 in good health and CMV-seronegative. The CDR3 loop reads CASSYQGQPQHF. The CDR3 coding sequence is TGTGCCAGCAGTTACCAGGGCCAGCCCCAGCATTTT.